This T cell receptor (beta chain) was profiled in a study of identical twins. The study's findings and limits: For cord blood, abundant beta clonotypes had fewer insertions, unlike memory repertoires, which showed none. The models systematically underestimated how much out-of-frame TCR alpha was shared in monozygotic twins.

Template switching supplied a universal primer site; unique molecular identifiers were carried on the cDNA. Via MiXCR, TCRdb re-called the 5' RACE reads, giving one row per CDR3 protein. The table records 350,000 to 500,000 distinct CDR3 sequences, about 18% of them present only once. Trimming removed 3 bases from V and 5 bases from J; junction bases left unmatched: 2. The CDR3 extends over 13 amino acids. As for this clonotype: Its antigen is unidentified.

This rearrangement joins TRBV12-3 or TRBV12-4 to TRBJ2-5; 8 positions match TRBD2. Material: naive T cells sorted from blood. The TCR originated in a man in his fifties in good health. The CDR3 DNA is TGTGCCAGCAGTTTTCGGGGGGGGGAGACCCAGTACTTC. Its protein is CASSFRGGETQYF.